This record covers a single T cell receptor beta chain. The antigen is undetermined. The CDR3 extends over 14 amino acids. In germline, CDR1 is SGHAT, CDR2 FQNNGV. The ends were cut back, 5 bases at V and 2 bases at J, with 13 bases in the middle. This record belongs to a study of cytomegalovirus exposure and HLA in healthy donors. Study information: A prior analysis found 117 million unique TCR beta sequences from around 180 million T cells.

It was with 60 Vbeta and 13 Jbeta primers that the PCR ran. TCRdb's copy holds only in-frame clones and misses some; the assay was immunoSEQ multiplex PCR. The repertoire consists of about 120,000 clones, with around 75% occurring once and the leading ten covering 2% to 2.5%. Study-wide results and limits: The productive fraction for most TCR beta V segments was about 87% or about 30% in an earlier analysis.

The donors gave bone marrow, and they were healthy. This sequence was found in a young man in good health and CMV-seronegative. The rearrangement joins TRBV11-2 to TRBJ2-7, with D possibly TRBD1 on 5 matching bases. The specimen was PBMCs. The CDR3 DNA reads as TGTGCCAGCAGCGAACCGACAGCTCCCTACGAGCAGTACTTC. Protein sequence: CASSEPTAPYEQYF.